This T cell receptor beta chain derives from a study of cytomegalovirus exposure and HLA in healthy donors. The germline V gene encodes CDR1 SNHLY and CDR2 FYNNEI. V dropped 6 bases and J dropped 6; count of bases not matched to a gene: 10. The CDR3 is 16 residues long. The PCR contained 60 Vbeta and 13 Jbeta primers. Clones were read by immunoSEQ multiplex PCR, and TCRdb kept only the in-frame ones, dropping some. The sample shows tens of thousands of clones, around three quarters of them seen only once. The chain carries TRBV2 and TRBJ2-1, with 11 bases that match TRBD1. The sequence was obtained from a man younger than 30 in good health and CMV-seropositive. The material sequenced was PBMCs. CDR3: CASRTGQGAFFNEQFF. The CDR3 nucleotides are TGTGCCAGCAGGACCGGACAGGGGGCGTTTTTCAATGAGCAGTTCTTC. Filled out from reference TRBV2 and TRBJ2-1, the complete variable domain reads EPEVTQTPSHQVTQMGQEVILRCVPISNHLYFYWYRQILGQKVEFLVSFYNNEISEKSEIFDDQFSVERPDGSNFTLKIRSTKLEDSAMYFCASRTGQGAFFNEQFFGPGTRLTVL.